Here is one T cell receptor beta chain with its context. Antigen unknown. An end of the junction does not agree with germline; a read error may underlie this. These data belong to a study of cytomegalovirus exposure and HLA in healthy donors. This PCR relied on a set of 60 Vbeta primers and 13 Jbeta primers. Only in-frame clones appear in the TCRdb table, and some are missing; sequencing was by immunoSEQ multiplex PCR. The data hold about 37,000 clones, with 82% observed a single time. Findings and caveats of the study: Later analysis associated a missense DCLRE1C variant with TCR beta V- and J-gene trimming.

Germline values: CDR1 SEHNR, CDR2 FQNEAQ (reference sequence). The CDR3 is 12 residues long. Sequencing was carried out using PBMCs. The receptor's source is a young woman in good health and CMV-seropositive. This chain connects TRBV7-9 to TRBJ1-5; D gene ambiguous. The DNA of the CDR3 is TGTTCCAGCAGCACAACCTTGGAGCCCCAGCATTTT. It yields the protein CSSSTTLEPQHF.